This T cell receptor beta chain was recorded in a study of blood T cells in healthy people across ages. Findings and limits, study-wide: Investigators treated diversity estimates from one million T cells as underestimates. The CMV status of each donor remained undetermined, and this could have confounded shifts in expanded clonotypes.

Approximately 10 milliliters was the volume of peripheral blood drawn from each donor. The use of a sample-barcoded 5' primer and a J-beta primer mix characterized a second PCR of 7 to 11 cycles. Each cDNA molecule was tagged by a template-switch adaptor with 12 random nucleotides. One entry per CDR3 protein results from TCRdb running MiXCR on the 5' RACE reads. The sample comprises 1.2 million to 1.5 million distinct CDR3 sequences, about 43% of which are singletons, and approximately 7.9% rests with the top ten. Comments on this clonotype: Its antigen is still unknown.

Sample: blood. This TCR was recovered from a woman between 18 and 29 years old in good health.

The CDR3 nucleotides are TGCGCCAGCAGCTTGAGGTCCCCAGGGAGGGATAATTCACCCCTCCACTTT. It specifies CASSLRSPGRDNSPLHF. The chain recombines TRBV5-1 with TRBJ1-6; D possibly corresponds to TRBD1 (5 bases). The CDR3 runs 17 residues. The germline gives CDR1 SGHRS, CDR2 YFSETQ. Deletions cut 1 base from V and 5 bases from J, with 16 bases between.